This T cell receptor beta chain is from a study of T cell responses to AZD1222 COVID-19 vaccine. Generated by immunoSEQ multiplex PCR, the TCRdb table keeps only in-frame clones and is missing some. The data show about 140,000 clones, 90% to 95% seen once. Germline V gives CDR1 MGHRA, CDR2 YSYEKL. This CDR3 is 15 amino acids long. Trimming cost V 4 bases and J 3 bases, with 12 bases left between them. V is TRBV4-1 and J is TRBJ2-2; D is perhaps TRBD2 (6 bases). The sequence derives from an adult who received the AZD1222 COVID-19 vaccine. Sequenced material: peripheral blood, taken 28 days after the second AZD1222 dose. Here the CDR3 reads CASSLPGLHTGELFF. Here the CDR3 DNA reads TGCGCCAGCAGCCTACCGGGACTTCACACCGGGGAGCTGTTTTTT.